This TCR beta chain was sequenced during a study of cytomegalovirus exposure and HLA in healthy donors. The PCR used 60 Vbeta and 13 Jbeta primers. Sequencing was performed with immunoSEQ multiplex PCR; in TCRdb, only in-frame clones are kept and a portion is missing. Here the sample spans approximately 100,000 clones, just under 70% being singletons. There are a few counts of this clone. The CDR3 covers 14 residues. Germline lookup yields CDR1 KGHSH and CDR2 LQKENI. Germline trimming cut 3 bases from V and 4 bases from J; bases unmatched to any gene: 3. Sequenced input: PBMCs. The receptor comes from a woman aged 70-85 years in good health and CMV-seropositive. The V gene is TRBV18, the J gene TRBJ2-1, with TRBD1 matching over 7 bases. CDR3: CASSPPGQYNEQFF. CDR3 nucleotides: TGTGCCAGCTCACCCCCGGGACAGTACAATGAGCAGTTCTTC.